One and the same sample provided the 9 T cell receptor beta chains below, sequenced in a study of blood T cells in healthy people across ages. Alongside a J-beta primer mix, a sample-barcoded 5' primer served in a second PCR lasting about 7 to 11 cycles. TCRdb re-called the 5' RACE reads through MiXCR, storing one row per CDR3 protein. The profile covers about 1.4 million distinct CDR3 sequences, with approximately 59% appearing a single time and 5.5% to 8% taken by the ten largest. Sequenced material: blood. The source of these receptors is a man younger than 35 in good health.

The rearrangement links TRBV7-2 to TRBJ1-2, with 7 bases identical to TRBD1. The CDR3 contains 15 residues. Trimming cost V 0 bases and J 4 bases; bases outside gene matches: 5. Germline CDR1 and CDR2: SGHTA and FQGNSA. CDR3: CASSLALRQGYGYTF. The CDR3 nucleotides are TGTGCCAGCAGCTTAGCGCTAAGACAGGGCTATGGCTACACCTTC.

This chain links TRBV21-1 with TRBJ2-4; the table's D call of TRBD1 was not tested on the DNA. The J call is uncertain, as TRBJ2-7 better fits the DNA end. TRBV21-1 is shown as a pseudogene. The CDR3 is made up of 17 amino acids. CDR3 coding DNA: TGTGCCAGCAGCAACGGATCCAGGCCCCAACCCAACTACGAGCAGTACTTC. This translates into CASSNGSRPQPNYEQYF.

V usage is TRBV29-1 and J usage is TRBJ2-7; 7 bases fit TRBD2. The J call could be wrong; TRBJ2-5 is a better fit for the DNA end. The CDR3 has 12 amino acids. Germline V gives CDR1 SQVTM, CDR2 ANQGSEA. As DNA, the CDR3 is TGCAGCGGTTCACTAGCGTGGGAGACCCAGTACTTC. This sequence encodes CSGSLAWETQYF.

The J gene is TRBJ1-5, the V gene TRBV12-3 or TRBV12-4; no firm D call. This CDR3 contains 18 residues. V was trimmed by 3 bases and J by 5 bases, leaving 23 bases between them. The CDR3 region is CASSFDPIVDTPDQPQHF. The CDR3 region has the DNA TGTGCCAGCAGTTTTGACCCCATTGTTGACACCCCCGATCAGCCCCAGCATTTT.

V and J are TRBV9 and TRBJ1-2; no firm D call. The CDR3 loop spans 13 amino acids. V was pared by 0 bases and J by 7 bases, with 10 bases between. Germline V gene lookup returns CDR1 SGDLS and CDR2 YYNGEE. CDR3 coding DNA: TGTGCCAGCAGCGTAGGGCAGGATATTGGCTACACCTTC. Amino acid sequence: CASSVGQDIGYTF. Supplemented by reference TRBV9 and TRBJ1-2, the full variable domain reads DSGVTQTPKHLITATGQRVTLRCSPRSGDLSVYWYQQSLDQGLQFLIQYYNGEERAKGNILERFSAQQFPDLHSELNLSSLELGDSALYFCASSVGQDIGYTFGSGTRLTVV.

In this sample, this clonotype turned up once. The junction does not match germline at one end; this may be a read error. The chain links TRBV14 to TRBJ1-2; no clear D gene. The CDR3 length is 13 residues. In germline, CDR1 is SGHDN, CDR2 FVKESK. CDR3 region: CASSLGFDYGCTF. In DNA form, the CDR3 reads TGTGCCAGCAGCCTCGGCTTCGACTATGGCTGCACCTTC.

The CDR3 DNA is TGTGCCAGCAGTCCACCGGGACAGGCCGGAGGGCAGTACTTC. Protein sequence: CASSPPGQAGGQYF. The chain combines TRBV5-6 with TRBJ2-4, with 8 bases matching TRBD1. The CDR3 consists of 14 residues. Germline-derived CDR1 and CDR2 are SGHDT and YYEEEE. The junction had 14 bases not matched to a gene; V was cut back by 5 bases and J by 13 bases.

The chain employs TRBV29-1 and TRBJ2-2, with D tentatively TRBD1 (8 bases). Germline values: CDR1 SQVTM, CDR2 ANQGSEA. This CDR3 has 14 residues. Trimming shortened V by 7 bases and J by 4 bases, and 16 bases separated the two germline ends. The CDR3 loop reads CSGRGTGSTGELFF. The CDR3 DNA is TGCAGCGGGCGGGGGACAGGCAGCACCGGGGAGCTGTTTTTT.

CDR3 sequence (DNA): TGTGCCAGCACCGGACAGGGGGGCACTGAAGCTTTCTTT. Protein: CASTGQGGTEAFF. The chain uses TRBV12-3 or TRBV12-4 and TRBJ1-1; the match to TRBD1 covers 10 bases. After removal of 7 bases from V and 4 bases from J, the junction contained 3 bases not matched to a gene. CDR3 size: 13 residues.